This T cell receptor (beta chain) appears in the sequencing data of a study of T cells in localized non-small cell lung cancer (dated by TCRdb to about 2020). About the study as a whole: The study analyzed T cell repertoires of hundreds of early-stage NSCLC patients, comparing tumors and uninvolved tumor-adjacent lungs. The cohort consisted of 236 treatment-naive NSCLC patients whose localized lung tumors had been resected. NSCLC patients had a mean age of roughly 64 years, and fewer than 150 were male and about 110 female. Study-level results and caveats: Because multi-region tumor sequencing was not done, intratumor heterogeneity could not be ruled out. Since the design was exploratory, TCR variables were selected using unadjusted p-values with no false-discovery rate correction. Higher T cell density in blood was associated with longer overall survival, whereas higher clonality in adjacent lung was associated with shorter survival. Of the top 100 tumor clones, a median of 57 were detected in paired uninvolved adjacent lung; about 26 were also among that lung's top 100. Uninvolved tumor-adjacent lung showed the highest T cell clonality, higher than tumor, which suggests more focused antigenic responses in the uninvolved tumor-adjacent lung.

Uninvolved adjacent lung was obtained at least 2 cm from the tumor margin, and the absence of atypia was confirmed by two independent pathologists. At diagnosis, peripheral blood, uninvolved tumor-adjacent lung and tumor were collected and were preserved as a mix of fresh-frozen and FFPE material. TCR beta CDR3 regions were sequenced from DNA using the immunoSEQ Assay. Regarding the original processing steps: T cell density was computed as TCR beta template counts normalized to usable DNA estimated by amplifying housekeeping genes. The preseqR package was used to estimate richness by extrapolating to 400,000 templates for PBMC samples and to 120,000 templates for tissue samples. Clonality was defined as one minus Pielou's evenness. To identify tissue-enriched TCRs, differential abundance testing was run on productive amino-acid clonotypes with a minimum total count of 5 and an alpha of 0.1. The Jaccard Index and the Morisita Overlap Index were used to measure repertoire overlap between compartments. GLIPH clustered TCR beta CDR3s with public tetramer-defined viral CDR3s; viral motifs required at least three viral sequences plus V-gene enrichment. Sourced from immuneACCESS, this table was stored by TCRdb with only in-frame sequences that have V and J called. A share of the clones is absent; for the studies checked, an unresolved V gene accounts for under half, and the remainder has no known explanation. V, J and clone size are taken as reported in that table, and D and trimming were inferred from the DNA itself. The table for this sample lists a few thousand clones; approximately 30% of them were counted only once. The top ten clones comprise 28% of the sample.

A note on this clone: There is no known antigen for this receptor. No per-base quality is available; no much larger clone lies one base away.

Taken from the germline V gene (reference sequence), the CDR1 and CDR2 loops are LNHDA and SQIVND. Trimming at the junction amounts to 3 bases on V and 5 bases on J, and the germline ends lie 14 bases apart. Including cysteine and phenylalanine, the CDR3 has 16 amino acids. Only the CDR3 region is kept as DNA, spanning 48 bases read in frame from base 1. This receptor chain uses TRBV19 and TRBJ1-6; the D gene is perhaps TRBD1, on 5 matching bases. This clonotype was obtained from a man between 40 and 75 years old with stage I lung adenocarcinoma. The material sequenced was normal lung tissue next to the tumor, taken before any cancer treatment. Here is the DNA: TGTGCCAGTAGTATTCCGGCAGGGCCAGATAATTCACCCCTCCACTTT. This gives the protein CASSIPAGPDNSPLHF.